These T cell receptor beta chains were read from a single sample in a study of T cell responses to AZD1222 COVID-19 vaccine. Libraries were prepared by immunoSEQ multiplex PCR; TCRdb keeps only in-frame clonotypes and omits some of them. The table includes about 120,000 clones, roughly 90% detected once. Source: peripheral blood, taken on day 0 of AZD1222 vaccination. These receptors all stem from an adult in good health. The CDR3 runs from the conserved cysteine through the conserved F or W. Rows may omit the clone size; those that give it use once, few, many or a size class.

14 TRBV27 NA CASSLNGMNTEAFF
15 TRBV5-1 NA CASSLEGGLGSPLHF
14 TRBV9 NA CASSPRTGREKLFF
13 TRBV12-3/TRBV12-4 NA CASSSGTLGRAFF
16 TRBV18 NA CASSPFRGGRTDTQYF
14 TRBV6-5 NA CASSYSGPGDESFF
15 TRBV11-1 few CASSHLLGNTGELFF
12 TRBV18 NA CASSPGTYEQYF
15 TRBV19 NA CASKERGGVDQPQHF
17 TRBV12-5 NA CASGLETAGQGGQPQHF
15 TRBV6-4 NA CASSPQAGRTGELFF
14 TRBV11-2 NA CASSLGRVNSPLHF
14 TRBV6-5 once CASSYSIGHTEAFF
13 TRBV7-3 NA CASSLSSGRQKFF
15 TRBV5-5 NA CASSRDGVSGEKLFF
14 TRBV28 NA CAIQGGSSYNEQFF
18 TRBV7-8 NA CASSPRGGAASMNTEAFF
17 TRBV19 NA CASSKRTGGMNSYEQYF
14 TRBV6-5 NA CASSPRARRNTIYF
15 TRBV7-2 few CASSLVGDSNQPQHF
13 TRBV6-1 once CASSDRGNNEQFF
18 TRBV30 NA CAWSEGLAGGLSAGELFF
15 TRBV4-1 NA CASSQPTLDYTEAFF
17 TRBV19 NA CASTLTVLSYSNQPQHF
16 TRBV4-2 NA CASSQVLGTTNYGYTF
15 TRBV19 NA CASSIERRTRNEQYF
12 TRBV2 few CASRDRGDEQFF
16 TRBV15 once CATSRSLTGTDTEAFF
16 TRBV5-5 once CASSLGWWRNTGELFF
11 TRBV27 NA CASSQGGEQFF
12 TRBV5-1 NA CAGQGSDTEAFF
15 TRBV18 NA CASSPRPTQGNTIYF
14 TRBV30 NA CAWSGTQGAEGYTF
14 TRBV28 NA CASSPSGPSGTQYF
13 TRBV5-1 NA CASSLRDSYGYTF
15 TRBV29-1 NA CSAEGTSGISNEQFF
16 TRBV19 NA CASRRTGGSTNEKLFF
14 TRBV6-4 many CASSDRGLTDTQYF
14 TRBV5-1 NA CASSLSQGDTEAFF
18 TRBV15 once CATSRGIYGRTNTGELFF
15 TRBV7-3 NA CASSLTPTRGGEAFF
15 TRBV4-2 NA CASSQDGQGDEKLFF
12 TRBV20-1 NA CSASRVSEPQHF
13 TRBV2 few CLAGASSYNEQFF
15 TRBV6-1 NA CASSEAGGRVDTQYF